This is a list of T cell receptor beta chains from one sample in a study of shared clonotypes between healthy human individuals. The method was immunoSEQ multiplex PCR; TCRdb's version includes in-frame clones alone and lacks a portion of them. The repertoire holds approximately 1.5 million clones, with 95% to 99% as singletons. The sequencing sample was made of naive CD4+ T cells sorted from blood. The source of these receptors is a man in his thirties or forties in good health. Each CDR3 is given with its conserved first and last residue. The D gene is left open where the match is weak. A clone size is listed for some rows: how often the clone was seen (once, few, many), or a class if it is expanded.

CASSYSPGGPYEQYF	TGTGCCAGCAGTTACTCGCCGGGAGGGCCCTACGAGCAGTACTTC	TRBV6-5	TRBJ2-7	TRBD2	NA
CASRTLDMGLEQYF	TGTGCCAGCAGGACTTTGGACATGGGGCTCGAGCAGTACTTC	TRBV6-1	TRBJ2-7	NA	NA
CASSLGTSPFQETQYF	TGTGCCAGCAGTTTAGGCACTAGCCCTTTTCAAGAGACCCAGTACTTC	TRBV28	TRBJ2-5	NA	NA
CASSLVRGFTEAFF	TGTGCCAGCAGCTTAGTTCGGGGTTTCACTGAAGCTTTCTTT	TRBV7-8	TRBJ1-1	NA	NA
CASGQETQYF	TGTGCCAGTGGTCAAGAGACCCAGTACTTC	TRBV7-8	TRBJ2-5	NA	NA
CASSPPGTSHNEQFF	TGTGCCAGCAGCCCCCCCGGGACTAGTCACAATGAGCAGTTCTTC	TRBV9	TRBJ2-1	TRBD2	NA
CASSPFGSSYTDTQYF	TGTGCCAGCTCACCTTTTGGTAGCAGCTATACAGATACGCAGTATTTT	TRBV18	TRBJ2-3	NA	NA
CASSLGLAGGRETQYF	TGTGCCAGCAGCTTAGGTTTAGCGGGAGGAAGAGAGACCCAGTACTTC	TRBV7-9	TRBJ2-5	TRBD2	once
CASSETPSIQYF	TGCGCCAGCAGTGAGACACCGTCAATTCAGTACTTC	TRBV10-1	TRBJ2-4	NA	NA
CASSFRAHGTRTGTSGRRAYEQYF	TGCGCCAGCAGCTTCCGAGCTCATGGAACCCGCACCGGGACTAGCGGGAGGAGGGCCTACGAGCAGTACTTC	TRBV5-1	TRBJ2-7	TRBD2	NA
CASRRPGQGAYEQYF	TGTGCCAGCAGGCGACCGGGACAGGGGGCTTACGAGCAGTACTTC	TRBV27	TRBJ2-7	TRBD1	NA
CASSLLVVDEQYF	TGTGCCAGCAGCTTACTCGTTGTAGACGAGCAGTACTTC	TRBV7-9	TRBJ2-7	NA	NA
CASTRLETQYF	TGTGCCAGCACCCGGTTGGAGACCCAGTACTTC	TRBV2	TRBJ2-5	NA	NA
CASSDGRGSNQPQHF	TGTGCCAGCAGTGATGGGAGGGGTAGCAATCAGCCCCAGCATTTT	TRBV25-1	TRBJ1-5	NA	once
CASSPTASTNEQFF	TGTGCCAGCAGCCCCACCGCTAGCACCAATGAGCAGTTCTTC	TRBV7-9	TRBJ2-1	NA	NA
CASDRDANGYTF	TGTGCCAGCGACAGGGACGCAAATGGCTACACCTTC	TRBV2	TRBJ1-2	TRBD1	NA
CSARPGDEQFF	TGCAGTGCTAGACCCGGGGATGAGCAGTTCTTC	TRBV20-1	TRBJ2-1	NA	NA
CASSLQAPYEQYF	TGTGCCAGCAGCTTACAGGCGCCCTACGAGCAGTACTTC	TRBV7-9	TRBJ2-7	NA	NA
CASSLTLGHPSGGYTF	TGTGCCAGCAGCTTAACGCTCGGACATCCCTCGGGGGGCTACACCTTC	TRBV5-4	TRBJ1-2	NA	NA
CASSPIGGANTGELFF	TGTGCCAGCAGCCCCATCGGGGGGGCGAACACCGGGGAGCTGTTTTTT	TRBV5-6	TRBJ2-2	TRBD2	NA
CASSGLARSTGELFF	TGCGCCAGCAGCGGACTAGCGCGTTCCACCGGGGAGCTGTTTTTT	TRBV5-1	TRBJ2-2	TRBD2	NA
CATSRGRMTGSNQPQHF	TGTGCCACCAGCAGAGGGAGGATGACAGGTAGCAATCAGCCCCAGCATTTT	TRBV15	TRBJ1-5	NA	NA
CASSPNRQPSYNEQFF	TGCGCCAGCAGCCCCAATCGACAGCCTTCCTACAATGAGCAGTTCTTC	TRBV10-1	TRBJ2-1	NA	NA
CATSRDGSDQPQHF	TGTGCCACCAGCAGGGACGGGTCGGATCAGCCCCAGCATTTT	TRBV15	TRBJ1-5	NA	NA
CASSPPDRGLTQYF	TGTGCCAGCTCACCGCCCGACAGGGGGCTTACCCAGTACTTC	TRBV18	TRBJ2-5	TRBD1	NA
CASSARQGRSTDTQYF	TGTGCCAGCAGCGCAAGACAGGGAAGAAGCACAGATACGCAGTATTTT	TRBV7-8	TRBJ2-3	TRBD1	NA
CASSLDYFQETQYF	TGTGCCAGCAGCTTAGATTATTTCCAAGAGACCCAGTACTTC	TRBV11-2	TRBJ2-5	NA	NA
CASTDRGETQYF	TGTGCCAGCACCGATCGGGGGGAGACCCAGTACTTC	TRBV7-9	TRBJ2-5	NA	NA
CASSPQGGGMNTEAFF	TGTGCCAGCTCTCCTCAGGGAGGTGGAATGAACACTGAAGCTTTCTTT	TRBV18	TRBJ1-1	NA	NA
CASSQVGTGLYEQYF	TGCGCCAGCAGCCAAGTGGGGACAGGGCTCTACGAGCAGTACTTC	TRBV4-1	TRBJ2-7	TRBD1	NA
CASSYSDRGRSGELFF	TGTGCCAGCAGTTACTCTGACAGGGGGAGGTCCGGGGAGCTGTTTTTT	TRBV6-5	TRBJ2-2	TRBD1	NA
CASSLGGTSQETQYF	TGCGCCAGCAGCTTGGGAGGGACTAGCCAAGAGACCCAGTACTTC	TRBV5-1	TRBJ2-5	TRBD2	NA
CASSVGVGNEQFF	TGTGCCAGCAGCGTAGGGGTGGGAAATGAGCAGTTCTTC	TRBV9	TRBJ2-1	NA	NA
CASSVREFSYEQYF	TGTGCCAGCAGTGTGCGGGAGTTCTCCTACGAGCAGTACTTC	TRBV6-1	TRBJ2-7	TRBD2	NA
CASSLRQGGTEAFF	TGTGCCAGCAGCTTAAGACAGGGTGGGACTGAAGCTTTCTTT	TRBV7-6	TRBJ1-1	TRBD1	NA
CATSVPDRFSGYTF	TGTGCCACCAGCGTTCCGGACAGGTTTAGTGGCTACACCTTC	TRBV15	TRBJ1-2	TRBD1	NA
CASSTNIRDSSTLHYEQYF	TGTGCCAGCAGCACTAACATCCGGGACAGCTCGACCCTCCACTACGAGCAGTACTTC	TRBV21-1	TRBJ2-7	NA	NA
CAWSVRGPSGRTYEQYF	TGTGCCTGGAGTGTACGGGGTCCTAGCGGGAGGACCTACGAGCAGTACTTC	TRBV30	TRBJ2-7	TRBD2	NA
CASRPLAGKYNEQFF	TGTGCCAGCAGGCCCCTAGCGGGCAAATACAATGAGCAGTTCTTC	TRBV11-2	TRBJ2-1	TRBD2	NA
CASSTGTSGFYNEQFF	TGTGCCAGCAGTACCGGGACTAGCGGGTTCTACAATGAGCAGTTCTTC	TRBV9	TRBJ2-1	TRBD2	NA
CASRSGQHYEQYF	TGTGCCAGCAGGTCAGGACAGCACTACGAGCAGTACTTC	TRBV28	TRBJ2-7	NA	NA
CASTPYGTGTYEQYF	TGTGCCAGCACCCCGTATGGGACCGGAACCTACGAGCAGTACTTC	TRBV27	TRBJ2-7	NA	once
CASRTPGQYYEQYF	TGTGCCAGCAGGACCCCGGGACAGTACTACGAGCAGTACTTC	TRBV2	TRBJ2-7	TRBD1	NA
CATRGPWDRMSSYEQYF	TGTGCCACCCGGGGTCCCTGGGACAGGATGAGCTCCTACGAGCAGTACTTC	TRBV27	TRBJ2-7	TRBD1	NA
CASSETGNIQYF	TGTGCCAGCAGTGAAACTGGAAACATTCAGTACTTC	TRBV2	TRBJ2-4	NA	NA
CASSLTRVRGNTDTQYF	TGTGCCAGCTCACTTACCCGCGTGCGGGGCAACACAGATACGCAGTATTTT	TRBV18	TRBJ2-3	NA	NA
CASSYGGTGRAKNIQYF	TGTGCCAGCAGTTACGGGGGGACAGGGAGGGCCAAAAACATTCAGTACTTC	TRBV27	TRBJ2-4	TRBD1	NA
CASSLLGGPNTEAFF	TGTGCCAGCAGCTTATTAGGGGGGCCGAACACTGAAGCTTTCTTT	TRBV28	TRBJ1-1	NA	NA
CASSPTSGANVLTF	TGTGCCAGCAGCCCAACATCTGGGGCCAACGTCCTGACTTTC	TRBV5-5	TRBJ2-6	NA	NA
CASSNGYTDTQYF	TGTGCCAGCTCAAATGGGTACACAGATACGCAGTATTTT	TRBV18	TRBJ2-3	NA	NA
CASSVAGQGYTGELFF	TGTGCCAGCAGCGTAGCGGGACAGGGGTATACCGGGGAGCTGTTTTTT	TRBV9	TRBJ2-2	TRBD1	NA
CASSQDIGWVPGYTF	TGCGCCAGCAGCCAAGATATAGGGTGGGTTCCAGGCTACACCTTC	TRBV4-1	TRBJ1-2	NA	NA
CASRPGTSGSYEQYF	TGTGCCAGCAGACCCGGGACTAGCGGGAGTTACGAGCAGTACTTC	TRBV6-5	TRBJ2-7	TRBD2	NA
CASSPPQLAGGGNEQFF	TGTGCCAGCAGTCCTCCCCAACTAGCGGGAGGGGGCAATGAGCAGTTCTTC	TRBV28	TRBJ2-1	TRBD2	NA
CSAPRASGEGQQFF	TGCAGCGCCCCTCGGGCTAGCGGGGAGGGGCAGCAGTTCTTC	TRBV29-1	TRBJ2-1	TRBD2	NA
CASSLRGRLNEQFF	TGCGCCAGCAGCCTGCGGGGGAGGTTAAATGAGCAGTTCTTC	TRBV4-3	TRBJ2-1	TRBD2	NA
CASSPGTGNEQYF	TGTGCCAGCAGTCCCGGGACAGGGAACGAGCAGTACTTC	TRBV11-3	TRBJ2-7	TRBD1	NA
CASSPSIRTSGIFKFF	TGCGCCAGCAGCCCCTCAATTAGGACTAGCGGGATATTCAAGTTCTTC	TRBV5-1	TRBJ2-1	TRBD2	NA
CASSAGLAIYNEQFF	TGTGCCAGCAGCGCCGGACTAGCGATCTACAATGAGCAGTTCTTC	TRBV9	TRBJ2-1	TRBD2	NA